Described below is a single T cell receptor (beta chain) sequence and its context. Its specificity is not known. A single base separates this from a much larger clone, so it may be a read error. The sample's time point: pre-sensitization, week 0. Treatment meaning: therapeutic diphenylcyclopropenone sensitization with weekly scalp DPC. Germline CDR1 is SGHRS and CDR2 is YFSETQ. CDR3 length: 13 residues. TCRdb recomputed calls from the RACE reads with MiXCR, one row per CDR3 protein. The sample contains about 120,000 distinct CDR3 sequences, approximately 13% of which appear only once. These data belong to a study of human T cells and chemical hapten exposure. About the study: It was small differences in pooled library volume that mainly caused per-sample TCR yields to vary. General study results and limits: Donors had alopecia, so their immune response may differ from healthy people's. No change in TCRs above 1 in 1000 frequency was produced by DPC sensitization.

The source is a woman younger than 35 with alopecia areata. Some clones in this sample may be carry-over from other donors' samples. The chain carries TRBV5-1 and TRBJ2-1, with TRBD1 matching over 8 bases. This specimen consisted of whole blood, obtained in connection with sensitization to the hapten diphenylcyclopropenone (DPC). CDR3 in DNA: TGCGCCGGCAGCTTGGACAGGGTAAATGAGCAGTTCTTC. Its protein product is CAGSLDRVNEQFF.